Listed here is a single T cell receptor (beta chain). The V end lost 3 bases, the J end lost 8 bases, and 17 bases lay between the germline ends. The CDR3 runs to 15 residues. The V gene's germline CDR1 is LGHNA and CDR2 YSLEER. This record belongs to a study of shared clonotypes between healthy human individuals. Study background: The donor pool was made up of two women and a few men aged 18 to 49.

Libraries were prepared by immunoSEQ multiplex PCR; TCRdb keeps only in-frame clonotypes and omits some of them. The sample shows roughly 490,000 clones, about three quarters of them seen only once. The receptor was derived from a woman in her thirties or forties in good health. Some clones in this sample may be carry-over from other donors' samples. The chain joins TRBV4-3 to TRBJ2-1; D may be TRBD2 (6 bases). Sequenced input: PBMCs. The CDR3 nucleotides read TGCGCCAGCAGCCATACGAGCGGGCTAGGGGATGAGCAGTTCTTC. This sequence encodes CASSHTSGLGDEQFF.